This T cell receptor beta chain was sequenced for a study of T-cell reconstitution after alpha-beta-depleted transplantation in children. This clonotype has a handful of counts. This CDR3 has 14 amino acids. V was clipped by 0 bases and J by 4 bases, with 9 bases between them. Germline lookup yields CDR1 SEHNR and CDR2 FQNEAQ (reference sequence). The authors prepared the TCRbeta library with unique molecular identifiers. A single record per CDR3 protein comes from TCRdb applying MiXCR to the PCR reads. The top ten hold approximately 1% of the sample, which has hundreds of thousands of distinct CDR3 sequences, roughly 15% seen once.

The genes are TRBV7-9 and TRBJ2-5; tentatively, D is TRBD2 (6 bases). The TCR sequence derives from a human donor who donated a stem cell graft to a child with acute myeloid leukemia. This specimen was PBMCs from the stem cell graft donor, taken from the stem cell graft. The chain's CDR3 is CASSLAMGGETQYF. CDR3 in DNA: TGTGCCAGCAGCTTAGCAATGGGAGGAGAGACCCAGTACTTC. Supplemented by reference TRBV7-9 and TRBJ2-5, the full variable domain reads DTGVSQNPRHKITKRGQNVTFRCDPISEHNRLYWYRQTLGQGPEFLTYFQNEAQLEKSRLLSDRFSAERPKGSFSTLEIQRTEQGDSAMYLCASSLAMGGETQYFGPGTRLLVL.